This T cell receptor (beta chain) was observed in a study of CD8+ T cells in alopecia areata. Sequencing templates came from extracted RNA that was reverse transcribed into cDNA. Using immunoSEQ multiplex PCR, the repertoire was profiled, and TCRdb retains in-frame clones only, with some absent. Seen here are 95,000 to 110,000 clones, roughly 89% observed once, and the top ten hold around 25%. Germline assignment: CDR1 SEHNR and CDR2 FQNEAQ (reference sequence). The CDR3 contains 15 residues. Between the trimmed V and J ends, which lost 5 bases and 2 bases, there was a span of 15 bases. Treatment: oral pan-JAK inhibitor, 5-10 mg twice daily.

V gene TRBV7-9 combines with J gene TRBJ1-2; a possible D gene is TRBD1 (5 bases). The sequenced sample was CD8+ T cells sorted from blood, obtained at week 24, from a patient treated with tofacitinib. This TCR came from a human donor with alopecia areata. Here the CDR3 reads CASSTPPGQNYGYTF. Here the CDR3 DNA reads TGTGCCAGCAGCACACCCCCGGGGCAGAACTATGGCTACACCTTC. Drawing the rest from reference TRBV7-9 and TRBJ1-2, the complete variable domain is DTGVSQNPRHKITKRGQNVTFRCDPISEHNRLYWYRQTLGQGPEFLTYFQNEAQLEKSRLLSDRFSAERPKGSFSTLEIQRTEQGDSAMYLCASSTPPGQNYGYTFGSGTRLTVV.